A few counts support the clone carrying this TCR beta chain. Its matching antigen is unknown. This specimen comes from a study of T cell responses to AZD1222 COVID-19 vaccine. Study results and caveats: Nearly half of spike-specific TCRs reportedly target unmutated variant regions. Most donors were white British, females outnumbered males, and clonal diversity was possibly underestimated.

Measured with immunoSEQ multiplex PCR; TCRdb has only the in-frame clones, and not every one. The repertoire consists of approximately 160,000 clones, with around 88% occurring once and the leading ten covering 2% to 2.5%. Germline assignment: CDR1 MNHEY and CDR2 SVGAGI. This CDR3 spans 16 amino acids. The ends lost 3 bases at V and 4 bases at J; junction bases unmatched: 8. The sequencing used peripheral blood, collected on day 0 of AZD1222 vaccination. The sequence came from an adult in good health. The rearrangement links TRBV6-5 to TRBJ1-5; 8 bases fit TRBD1. The CDR3 coding sequence is TGTGCCAGCAGTTATCCTGGACAGGGAAAAAATCAGCCCCAGCATTTT. Residues: CASSYPGQGKNQPQHF.